This T cell receptor (beta chain) was captured by sequencing in a study of shared clonotypes between healthy human individuals. Germline V gives CDR1 SGHRS, CDR2 YFSETQ. CDR3 length equals 15 residues. Trimming took off 2 bases at V and 1 base at J, with 11 bases between the two ends. Sequencing used immunoSEQ multiplex PCR; TCRdb keeps in-frame clones, though not all of them. This sample has 2.3 million or so clones, with approximately 95% found just once. The chain combines TRBV5-1 with TRBJ2-3, with a tentative D call TRBD2 (6 bases). The TCR originated in a man younger than 35 in good health. Some clones in this sample may be carry-over from other donors' samples. Sequencing input: naive CD4+ T cells from PBMCs. Stated subset: CD45RA+ positively selected. The CDR3 here is CASSLSLARTDTQYF. For the CDR3, the DNA is TGCGCCAGCAGCTTATCACTAGCCCGCACAGATACGCAGTATTTT. The variable domain in full, with the rest retrieved from reference TRBV5-1 and TRBJ2-3, is KAGVTQTPRYLIKTRGQQVTLSCSPISGHRSVSWYQQTPGQGLQFLFEYFSETQRNKGNFPGRFSGRQFSNSRSEMNVSTLELGDSALYLCASSLSLARTDTQYFGPGTRLTVL.